The rows below give T cell receptor beta chains drawn from one sample of a study of T-cell reconstitution after alpha-beta-depleted transplantation in children. TCRdb itself ran the PCR reads through MiXCR, one entry per CDR3 protein. In the table there are hundreds of thousands of distinct CDR3 sequences, around an eighth of which are singletons. This material consisted of PBMCs from the stem cell graft donor, taken from the stem cell graft. The origin of the receptors is a human donor who donated a stem cell graft to a child with combined immunodeficiency. The CDR3 runs from the conserved cysteine through the conserved F or W. The D gene is left open where the match is weak. Size values are once, few and many counts, or a class for expanded clones, and some rows have none.

J,D,V,size,length,CDR3,DNA
TRBJ2-5,.,TRBV27,.,9,CARQETQYF,TGTGCCAGACAAGAGACCCAGTACTTC
TRBJ1-5,.,TRBV18,few,15,CASSPLGQGTQPQHF,TGTGCCAGCTCACCACTTGGACAAGGGACTCAGCCCCAGCATTTT
TRBJ2-5,.,TRBV7-7,few,13,CASSLVSWKTQYF,TGTGCTAGCAGCTTAGTATCCTGGAAGACCCAGTACTTC
TRBJ2-3,TRBD2,TRBV7-8,.,15,CASSLVGLAGDTQYF,TGTGCCAGCAGCCTAGTAGGACTAGCGGGAGATACGCAGTATTTT
TRBJ2-3,TRBD1,TRBV5-6,.,14,CASSYGTGSDTQYF,TGTGCCAGCAGCTATGGGACAGGGTCAGATACGCAGTATTTT
TRBJ2-3,TRBD1,TRBV12-3/TRBV12-4,many,15,CASSWDSGGTDTQYF,TGTGCCAGCAGTTGGGACAGTGGGGGCACAGATACGCAGTATTTT
TRBJ2-7,TRBD1,TRBV20-1,few,15,CSASSGTGVVYEQYF,TGCAGTGCTAGTTCTGGGACAGGGGTCGTCTACGAGCAGTACTTC
TRBJ2-1,.,TRBV27,few,14,CASGPWQVYNEQFF,TGTGCCAGCGGTCCCTGGCAGGTCTACAATGAGCAGTTCTTC
TRBJ1-5,.,TRBV20-1,few,13,CSARQGWGQPQHF,TGCAGTGCTAGACAGGGTTGGGGTCAGCCCCAGCATTTT
TRBJ2-2,.,TRBV7-2,.,14,CASSLDQDTGELFF,TGTGCCAGCAGCTTAGATCAGGACACCGGGGAGCTGTTTTTT
TRBJ1-1,.,TRBV4-2,many,17,CASSQGALTNRNTEAFF,TGTGCCAGCAGCCAAGGGGCCCTAACAAACAGGAACACTGAAGCTTTCTTT
TRBJ1-1,.,TRBV29-1,few,13,CSVEGPWNTEAFF,TGCAGCGTTGAGGGGCCCTGGAACACTGAAGCTTTCTTT
TRBJ2-3,.,TRBV4-1,.,15,CASSQDMEVPDTQYF,TGCGCCAGCAGCCAAGATATGGAAGTCCCAGATACGCAGTATTTT
TRBJ2-7,.,TRBV6-1,.,10,CASSENEQYF,TGTGCCAGCAGTGAAAACGAGCAGTACTTC
TRBJ1-2,.,TRBV10-3,.,13,CAISEGPNYGYTF,TGTGCCATCAGTGAGGGACCGAACTATGGCTACACCTTC
TRBJ1-4,TRBD1,TRBV6-1,.,13,CASSRGQYEKLFF,TGTGCCAGCAGTAGGGGGCAATATGAAAAACTGTTTTTT
TRBJ2-4,.,TRBV12-3/TRBV12-4,.,16,CASSPGPRGAMDIQYF,TGTGCCAGCAGTCCCGGCCCACGGGGGGCCATGGACATTCAGTACTTC
TRBJ2-1,TRBD2,TRBV7-9,.,17,CASSLVRRGNSYNEQFF,TGTGCCAGCAGCTTAGTTCGGCGGGGGAACTCCTACAATGAGCAGTTCTTC
TRBJ2-5,.,TRBV7-9,.,14,CASRSWESQETQYF,TGTGCCAGCAGAAGCTGGGAGAGCCAAGAGACCCAGTACTTC
TRBJ1-1,TRBD1,TRBV20-1,.,15,CSARDRVGGGTEAFF,TGCAGTGCTAGAGACCGAGTAGGGGGCGGCACTGAAGCTTTCTTT
TRBJ2-2,.,TRBV12-3/TRBV12-4,.,14,CASSFTQGAGELFF,TGTGCCAGCAGTTTCACGCAGGGCGCCGGGGAGCTGTTTTTT
TRBJ2-3,TRBD2,TRBV5-6,many,17,CASSQTAGELGPDTQYF,TGTGCCAGCAGCCAAACAGCGGGGGAGCTCGGACCAGATACGCAGTATTTT
TRBJ2-7,.,TRBV7-9,many,13,CASSTGALYEQYF,TGTGCCAGCAGCACCGGGGCTCTCTACGAGCAGTACTTC
TRBJ2-1,.,TRBV10-3,many,12,CAISDISPEQFF,TGTGCCATCAGTGACATCAGTCCGGAGCAGTTCTTC
TRBJ1-1,.,TRBV6-5,few,15,CASSTSFKGRTEAFF,.
TRBJ2-7,TRBD2,TRBV5-6,.,12,CASSGLGREQYF,TGTGCCAGCAGCGGGCTCGGGAGGGAGCAGTACTTC
TRBJ1-2,.,TRBV5-5,few,17,CASSPVVSGGSNDGYTF,TGTGCCAGCAGCCCCGTGGTTTCGGGAGGGAGTAATGATGGCTACACCTTC
TRBJ2-4,.,TRBV20-1,many,14,CSAESGLAKNIQYF,TGCAGTGCCGAGTCGGGCCTAGCCAAAAACATTCAGTACTTC
TRBJ2-5,TRBD2,TRBV12-3/TRBV12-4,many,15,CASSLSGGMRETQYF,TGTGCCAGCAGCCTAAGCGGGGGGATGAGAGAGACCCAGTACTTC
TRBJ2-4,TRBD1,TRBV20-1,.,14,CSAGTGVAKNIQYF,TGCAGTGCCGGGACAGGGGTTGCCAAAAACATTCAGTACTTC
TRBJ2-1,TRBD2,TRBV13,many,16,CASSPPGGRSYNEQFF,TGTGCCAGCAGCCCCCCCGGGGGGAGATCCTACAATGAGCAGTTCTTC
TRBJ2-5,.,TRBV6-1,.,13,CASRNLVKETQYF,TGTGCCAGCAGGAATCTGGTTAAAGAGACCCAGTACTTC
TRBJ2-5,TRBD2,TRBV7-8,.,14,CASSLATSGKTQYF,TGTGCCAGCAGCTTAGCGACTAGCGGAAAGACCCAGTACTTC
TRBJ2-5,TRBD2,TRBV6-1,.,21,CASSGVNQPGLAGVSQETQYF,TGTGCCAGCAGTGGGGTGAATCAGCCGGGACTAGCGGGAGTTAGCCAAGAGACCCAGTACTTC
TRBJ2-7,.,TRBV4-3,many,14,CASSQDMGTYEQYF,TGCGCCAGCAGCCAAGATATGGGCACCTACGAGCAGTACTTC
TRBJ2-5,.,TRBV6-4,.,16,CASPLGRTGFEETQYF,TGTGCCAGCCCCCTGGGGCGAACAGGGTTCGAAGAGACCCAGTACTTC
TRBJ2-3,.,TRBV7-6,.,16,CASSLAPGGGIDTQYF,TGTGCCAGCAGCTTAGCGCCCGGAGGTGGTATAGATACGCAGTATTTT
TRBJ2-7,TRBD1,TRBV9,.,14,CASSGSGTEYEQYF,TGTGCCAGCAGCGGTTCCGGGACAGAGTACGAGCAGTACTTC
TRBJ2-7,.,TRBV9,few,14,CASSVDSSFYEQYF,TGTGCCAGCAGCGTAGATTCTAGCTTCTACGAGCAGTACTTC
TRBJ2-3,.,TRBV5-6,many,16,CASSFIGLTGTDTQYF,TGTGCCAGCAGCTTTATCGGCTTAACGGGCACAGATACGCAGTATTTT
TRBJ2-1,TRBD2,TRBV15,many,16,CATSKIKAGALHAQFF,TGTGCCACCAGCAAAATTAAAGCGGGAGCCCTACATGCGCAGTTCTTC
TRBJ2-1,.,TRBV5-1,once,16,CASRLVGSGGGNEQFF,TGCGCCAGCCGCTTGGTCGGCAGTGGGGGAGGCAATGAGCAGTTCTTC
TRBJ1-2,.,TRBV11-2,many,15,CASSPVQRTLYGYTF,TGTGCCAGCAGCCCCGTTCAGAGGACGCTCTATGGCTACACCTTC
TRBJ2-3,TRBD1,TRBV20-1,many,15,CSAQTDRGEWDTQYF,TGCAGTGCTCAAACCGACAGGGGGGAATGGGATACGCAGTATTTT
TRBJ2-1,TRBD1,TRBV7-2,many,13,CASSLTGVGEQFF,TGTGCCAGCAGCTTAACAGGGGTTGGAGAGCAGTTCTTC
TRBJ2-3,TRBD2,TRBV4-3,few,15,CASSQLLAGGGTQYF,TGCGCCAGCAGCCAACTCTTAGCGGGAGGGGGTACGCAGTATTTT
TRBJ2-3,.,TRBV4-3,many,14,CASSPTPLGDTQYF,TGCGCCAGCAGCCCCACCCCTTTAGGAGATACGCAGTATTTT
TRBJ2-3,TRBD2,TRBV10-3,many,15,CAIRRAGGDTDTQYF,TGTGCCATCAGAAGAGCGGGAGGTGACACAGATACGCAGTATTTT
TRBJ2-1,.,TRBV6-5,few,16,CASSFDRPSSYNEQFF,TGTGCCAGCAGTTTTGACAGGCCGAGCTCCTACAATGAGCAGTTCTTC
TRBJ2-1,.,TRBV10-3,few,12,CAISESTDEQFF,TGTGCCATCAGTGAGTCTACAGATGAGCAGTTCTTC
TRBJ2-5,TRBD2,TRBV7-2,.,15,CASSLGRGGLETQYF,TGTGCCAGCAGCTTAGGGCGGGGGGGCCTTGAGACCCAGTACTTC
TRBJ2-3,.,TRBV6-2/TRBV6-3,.,12,CASSGGGFTQYF,TGTGCCAGCAGCGGAGGGGGTTTCACGCAGTATTTT
TRBJ1-5,TRBD1,TRBV24-1,few,14,CATSPDRWNQPQHF,TGTGCCACCAGTCCGGACAGGTGGAATCAGCCCCAGCATTTT
TRBJ2-3,TRBD1,TRBV13,many,15,CASSIRTGSTDTQYF,TGTGCCAGCAGCATACGGACAGGAAGCACAGATACGCAGTATTTT
TRBJ2-1,TRBD1,TRBV20-1,.,14,CSVSDRVLYNEQFF,TGCAGTGTGTCGGACAGGGTTCTTTACAATGAGCAGTTCTTC
TRBJ2-1,.,TRBV5-5,many,16,CASSLDQVSYAYEQFF,TGTGCCAGCAGCTTGGATCAGGTCAGCTACGCCTATGAGCAGTTCTTC
TRBJ2-1,TRBD2,TRBV5-1,few,16,CASSPLAGGTFNEQFF,TGCGCCAGCAGCCCACTAGCGGGAGGGACTTTCAATGAGCAGTTCTTC